This T cell receptor (beta chain) is drawn from a study of T-cell memory formation after mild COVID-19. Study information: Across donors, TCR clusters were largely donor specific.

In this sample, this clonotype turned up many times. The antigen remains unidentified. One entry per CDR3 protein, called by TCRdb with MiXCR from the 5' RACE reads. The sample lists roughly 310,000 distinct CDR3 sequences; 15% to 20% were seen once. The CDR3 spans 17 residues. In germline, CDR1 is SGHRS, CDR2 YFSETQ. V dropped 4 bases and J dropped 4; count of bases not matched to a gene: 6. Whole-study results and caveats: Mostly located in CM and EM were contracting CD4+ clones, with contracting CD8+ clones located in EMRA.

The rearrangement joins TRBV5-1 to TRBJ2-2; 14 positions match TRBD2. Sequenced material: PBMCs or a T cell subset sorted from them (not recorded which). The receptor was isolated from a man between 18 and 29 years old who had mild COVID-19 (a few samples of this study predate the infection). Cell type and time point are not known. The CDR3 is CASSTGLAGGVTGELFF. CDR3 nucleotide sequence: TGCGCCAGCAGCACCGGACTAGCGGGGGGCGTCACCGGGGAGCTGTTTTTT.